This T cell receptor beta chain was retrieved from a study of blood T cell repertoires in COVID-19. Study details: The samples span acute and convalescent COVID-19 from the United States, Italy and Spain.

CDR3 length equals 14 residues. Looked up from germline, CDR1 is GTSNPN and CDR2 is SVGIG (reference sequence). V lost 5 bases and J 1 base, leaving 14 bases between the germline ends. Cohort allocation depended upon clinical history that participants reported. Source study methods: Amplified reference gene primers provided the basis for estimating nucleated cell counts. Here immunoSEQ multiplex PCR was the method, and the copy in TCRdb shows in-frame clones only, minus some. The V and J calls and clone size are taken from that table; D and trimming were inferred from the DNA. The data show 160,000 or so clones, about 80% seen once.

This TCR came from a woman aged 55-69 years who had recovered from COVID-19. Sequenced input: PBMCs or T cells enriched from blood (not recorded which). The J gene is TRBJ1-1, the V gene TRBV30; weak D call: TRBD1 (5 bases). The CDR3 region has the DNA TGTGCCTGGGCGGGGACGAGGGGGAACACTGAAGCTTTCTTT. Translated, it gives CAWAGTRGNTEAFF.